This T cell receptor beta chain derives from a study of blood T cell repertoires in COVID-19. The CDR3 has 13 amino acids. CDR1 is KGHDR, CDR2 SFDVKD, per germline. V was clipped by 12 bases and J by 9 bases, with 20 bases between them. Participants were aged about 18 to 100 years, lived in around 25 US areas, and enrolled virtually. The assay was immunoSEQ multiplex PCR, and TCRdb's table has in-frame clones only and misses some. The repertoire holds about 210,000 clones, 87% seen once, with 7% to 7.5% in the top ten. Material for sequencing was PBMCs or T cells enriched from blood (not recorded which). The origin of this receptor is a young man in a cohort exposed to, infected with or recovered from COVID-19 (not recorded which). The chain is built from TRBV24-1 and TRBJ2-1; D is possibly TRBD1 (7 bases). The CDR3 is CASQGGSYIEQFF. CDR3 bases: TGTGCCTCCCAGGGGGGTTCTTATATTGAGCAGTTCTTC.